This paragraph reports one T cell receptor beta chain. These data belong to a study of blood T cell repertoires in COVID-19. The CDR3 contains 15 residues. Germline V gene data show CDR1 as LNHDA and CDR2 as SQIVND (reference sequence). Trimming pared 3 bases from V and 2 bases from J, leaving 14 bases between. In the authors' workflow: Estimated nucleated cell counts came from reference gene primer amplification. The table came from immunoSEQ multiplex PCR; TCRdb's copy has only in-frame clones and leaves some out. The V and J calls and clone size are taken from that table; D and trimming were inferred from the DNA. The data hold 210,000 or so clones, with more than 75% observed a single time. Adults between about 18 and 95 years of age took part from 20 to 25 US areas. Cohorts were based on clinical histories the participants reported.

Sequenced material: PBMCs or T cells enriched from blood (not recorded which). The V call is TRBV19, the J call TRBJ2-7, with D possibly TRBD1 on 6 matching bases. The TCR comes from a man aged 25 to 40 with acute COVID-19. CDR3 in amino acids: CASSISGATAYEQYF. In DNA, the CDR3 is TGTGCCAGTAGTATCTCAGGGGCTACCGCCTACGAGCAGTACTTC.